The clone carrying this TCR beta chain turned up a few times. What it recognizes is unknown. This sample is drawn from a study of post-analysis software for immune sequencing data. Looking at the study overall: Multiple sclerosis in the patients followed relapsing-remitting, secondary progressive and progressive-relapsing courses.

Study findings and constraints: Samples made in the same batch grouped tightly together by F measure. Among multiple sclerosis patients, normalized Chao1 diversity was significantly below that of controls. Patients carried a few TRBV segments more frequently than controls did, and TRBV5-6, TRBV5-1 and TRBV20-1 were among them.

cDNA libraries for TCR beta contained unique molecular identifiers. T cells, about 0.95 to 10 million of them, yielded about half a million cDNA molecules. TCRdb reanalysed the PCR reads using MiXCR and keeps one entry per CDR3 protein. Here the sample spans 750,000 to 950,000 distinct CDR3 sequences, about half being singletons. V was clipped by 3 bases and J by 0 bases; unmatched bases: 7. The CDR3 consists of 17 residues. The receptor's source is a girl aged 5-17 years with multiple sclerosis. The material sequenced was blood. This rearrangement joins TRBV12-3 or TRBV12-4 to TRBJ1-4, with TRBD1 matching over 7 bases. The CDR3 DNA reads TGTGCCAGCAGTTTTGGAGGGGGCCTCGCAACTAATGAAAAACTGTTTTTT. Encoded protein: CASSFGGGLATNEKLFF.